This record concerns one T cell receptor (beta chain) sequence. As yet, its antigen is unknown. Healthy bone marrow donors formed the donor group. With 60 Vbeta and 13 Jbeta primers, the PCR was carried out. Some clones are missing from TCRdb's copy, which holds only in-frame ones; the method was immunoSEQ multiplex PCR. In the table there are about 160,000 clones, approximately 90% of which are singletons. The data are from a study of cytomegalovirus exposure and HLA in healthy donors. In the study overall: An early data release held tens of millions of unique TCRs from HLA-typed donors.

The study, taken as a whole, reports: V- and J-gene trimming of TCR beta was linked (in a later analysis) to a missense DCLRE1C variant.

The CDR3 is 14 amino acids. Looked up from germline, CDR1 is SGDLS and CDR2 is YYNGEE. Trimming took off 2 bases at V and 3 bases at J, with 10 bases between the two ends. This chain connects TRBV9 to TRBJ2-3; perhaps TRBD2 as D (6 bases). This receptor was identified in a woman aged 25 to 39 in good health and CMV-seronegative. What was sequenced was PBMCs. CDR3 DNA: TGTGCCAGCAGCGTGGCGGGACCTACAGATACGCAGTATTTT. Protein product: CASSVAGPTDTQYF. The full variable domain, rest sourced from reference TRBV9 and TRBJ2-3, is DSGVTQTPKHLITATGQRVTLRCSPRSGDLSVYWYQQSLDQGLQFLIQYYNGEERAKGNILERFSAQQFPDLHSELNLSSLELGDSALYFCASSVAGPTDTQYFGPGTRLTVL.